These T cell receptor beta chains were read from a single sample in a study of shared clonotypes between healthy human individuals. Generated by immunoSEQ multiplex PCR, the TCRdb table keeps only in-frame clones and is missing some. The sample carries approximately 2.5 million clones, approximately 90% recorded once. Material for sequencing was naive CD4+ T cells sorted from blood. The receptors shown here come from a man aged 18-30 years in good health. Each CDR3 is given without its conserved first and last residue. Where a row states a size, it is once, few, many or the class of an expanded clone; other rows omit it.

cdr3_length | j_call | clone_size | v_call | cdr3_aa
15 | TRBJ2-1 | . | TRBV5-1 | ASSLMGGRVAYNEQF
10 | TRBJ2-7 | . | TRBV29-1 | SVKGQAYEQY
14 | TRBJ2-5 | . | TRBV5-1 | ASSLPRTGGPQTQY
11 | TRBJ1-1 | . | TRBV7-9 | ASRGQGNTEAF
10 | TRBJ2-4 | . | TRBV28 | ASSSSVDIQY
12 | TRBJ1-1 | . | TRBV10-3 | AISEKGGFTEAF
14 | TRBJ1-1 | . | TRBV6-1 | ASSEPLRDRVPEAF
13 | TRBJ2-1 | . | TRBV6-5 | ASSYSGLGWNEQF
12 | TRBJ1-4 | . | TRBV6-1 | ASTRGQTNEKLF
12 | TRBJ2-7 | . | TRBV7-2 | ASSFRGRDYEQY
12 | TRBJ2-3 | . | TRBV6-5 | ASTRGRGQDTQY
13 | TRBJ2-3 | . | TRBV30 | AWSEDWPGEDTQY
15 | TRBJ2-5 | . | TRBV7-2 | ASSLAPGVAGRETQY
11 | TRBJ2-1 | . | TRBV10-2 | ASTEGGPLEQF
12 | TRBJ2-5 | . | TRBV10-3 | AISDNGGQETQY
15 | TRBJ2-2 | . | TRBV9 | ASSWGRQGLRSGELF
12 | TRBJ2-2 | . | TRBV7-8 | ASSPQGGTGELF
15 | TRBJ2-1 | . | TRBV19 | ASRLSTGTGWYNEQF
11 | TRBJ2-2 | . | TRBV6-1 | ASGRANTGELF
10 | TRBJ1-5 | once | TRBV28 | ASTAGFQPQH
9 | TRBJ2-7 | . | TRBV30 | AWDRGYEQY
11 | TRBJ1-2 | once | TRBV12-5 | ASGFGQNYGYT
14 | TRBJ2-1 | . | TRBV6-6 | ASSYSTPRLYNEQF